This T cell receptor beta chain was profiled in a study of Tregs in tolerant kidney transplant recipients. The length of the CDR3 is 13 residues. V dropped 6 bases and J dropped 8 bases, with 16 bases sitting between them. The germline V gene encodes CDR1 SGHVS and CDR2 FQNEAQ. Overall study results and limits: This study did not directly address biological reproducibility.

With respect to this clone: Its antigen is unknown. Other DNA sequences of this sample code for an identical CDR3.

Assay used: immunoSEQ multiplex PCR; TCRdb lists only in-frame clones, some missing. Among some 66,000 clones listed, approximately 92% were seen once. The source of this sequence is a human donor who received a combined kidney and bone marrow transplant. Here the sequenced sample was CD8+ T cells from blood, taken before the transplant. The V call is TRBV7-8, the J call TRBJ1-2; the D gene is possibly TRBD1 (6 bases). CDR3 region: CASSSTGPGGYTF. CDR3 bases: TGTGCCAGCAGTTCCACAGGGCCCGGGGGCTACACCTTC.